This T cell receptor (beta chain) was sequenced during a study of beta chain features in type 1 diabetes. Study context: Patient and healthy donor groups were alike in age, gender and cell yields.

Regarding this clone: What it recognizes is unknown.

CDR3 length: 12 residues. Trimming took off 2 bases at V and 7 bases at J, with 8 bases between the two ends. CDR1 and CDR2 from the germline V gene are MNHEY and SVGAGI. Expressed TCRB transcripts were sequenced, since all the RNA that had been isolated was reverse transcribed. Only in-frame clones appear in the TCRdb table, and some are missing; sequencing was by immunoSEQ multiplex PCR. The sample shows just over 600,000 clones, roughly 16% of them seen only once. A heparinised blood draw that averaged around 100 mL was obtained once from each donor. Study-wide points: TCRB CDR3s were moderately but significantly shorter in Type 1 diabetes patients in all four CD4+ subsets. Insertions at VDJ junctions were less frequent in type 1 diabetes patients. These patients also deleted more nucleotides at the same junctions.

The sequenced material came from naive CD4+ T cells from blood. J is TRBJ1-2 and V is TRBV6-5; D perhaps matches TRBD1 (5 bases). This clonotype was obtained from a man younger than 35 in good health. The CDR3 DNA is TGTGCCAGCAGTTACACAGGATTTGGCTACACCTTC. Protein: CASSYTGFGYTF.